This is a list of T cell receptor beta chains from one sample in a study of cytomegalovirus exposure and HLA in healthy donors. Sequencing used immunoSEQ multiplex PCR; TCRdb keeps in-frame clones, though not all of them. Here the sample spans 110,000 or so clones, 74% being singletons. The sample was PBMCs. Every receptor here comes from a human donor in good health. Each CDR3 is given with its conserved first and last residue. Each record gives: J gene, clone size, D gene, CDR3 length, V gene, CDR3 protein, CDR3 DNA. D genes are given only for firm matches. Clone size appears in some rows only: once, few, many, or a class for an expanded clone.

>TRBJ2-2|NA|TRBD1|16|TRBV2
CASRAQTGAGTGELFF
TGTGCCAGCAGGGCACAGACAGGGGCGGGGACCGGGGAGCTGTTTTTT
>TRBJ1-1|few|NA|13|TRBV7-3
CASSLTANTEAFF
TGTGCCAGCAGCTTAACAGCCAACACTGAAGCTTTCTTT
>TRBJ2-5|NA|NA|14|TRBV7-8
CASSFDLGFETQYF
TGTGCCAGCAGCTTTGACCTCGGGTTTGAGACCCAGTACTTC
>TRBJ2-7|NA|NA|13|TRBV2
CASSEQGSYEQYF
TGTGCCAGCAGTGAACAGGGATCCTACGAGCAGTACTTC
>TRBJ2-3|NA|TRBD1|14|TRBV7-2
CASSPTGNTDTQYF
TGTGCCAGCAGCCCGACAGGGAACACAGATACGCAGTATTTT
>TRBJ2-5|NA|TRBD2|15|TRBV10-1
CASSDRTSGSETQYF
TGCGCCAGCAGTGACCGGACTAGCGGGAGTGAGACCCAGTACTTC
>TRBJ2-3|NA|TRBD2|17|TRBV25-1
CASSPGTSGRGTDTQYF
TGTGCCAGCAGCCCCGGGACTAGCGGGAGAGGCACAGATACGCAGTATTTT
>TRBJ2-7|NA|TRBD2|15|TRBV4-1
CASSQGAGVGYEQYF
TGCGCCAGCAGCCAAGGGGCGGGAGTAGGCTACGAGCAGTACTTC
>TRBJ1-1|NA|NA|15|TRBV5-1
CASSLERGGNTEAFF
TGCGCCAGCAGCTTGGAGCGGGGGGGGAACACTGAAGCTTTCTTT
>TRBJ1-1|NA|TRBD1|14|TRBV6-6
CASSRTTGYTEAFF
TGTGCCAGCAGTCGAACGACAGGGTACACTGAAGCTTTCTTT
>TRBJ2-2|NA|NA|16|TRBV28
CASRRPAGLNTGELFF
TGTGCCAGCAGAAGGCCAGCGGGCCTCAACACCGGGGAGCTGTTTTTT
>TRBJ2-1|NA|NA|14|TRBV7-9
CASTLRGDYNEQFF
TGTGCCAGCACCCTCAGGGGTGACTACAATGAGCAGTTCTTC
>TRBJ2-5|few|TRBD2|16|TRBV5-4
CASSRGTSGVQETQYF
TGTGCCAGCAGCCGTGGGACTAGCGGGGTCCAAGAGACCCAGTACTTC
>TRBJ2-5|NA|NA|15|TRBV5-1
CASSSPPQGGETQYF
TGCGCCAGCAGCTCCCCACCGCAGGGTGGAGAGACCCAGTACTTC
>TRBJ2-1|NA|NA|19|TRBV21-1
CASSKESASGSNLYNEQFF
TGTGCCAGCAGCAAAGAATCGGCTAGCGGGAGTAACTTATACAATGAGCAGTTCTTC
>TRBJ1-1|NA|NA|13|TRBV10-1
CASQLIINTEAFF
TGCGCCAGCCAACTTATAATTAACACTGAAGCTTTCTTT
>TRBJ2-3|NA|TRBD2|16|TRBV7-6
CASSLGLAGSTDTQYF
TGTGCCAGCAGCTTAGGACTAGCGGGAAGCACAGATACGCAGTATTTT
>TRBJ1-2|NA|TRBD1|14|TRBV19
CASTPGQGPYGYTF
TGTGCCAGTACTCCCGGACAGGGGCCCTATGGCTACACCTTC
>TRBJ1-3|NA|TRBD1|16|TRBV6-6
CASSSGGTAAGNTIYF
TGTGCCAGCTCCTCAGGGGGGACAGCCGCTGGAAACACCATATATTTT
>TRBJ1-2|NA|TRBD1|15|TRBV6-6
CASRPITGANYGYTF
TGTGCCAGCAGACCGATTACAGGGGCTAACTATGGCTACACCTTC
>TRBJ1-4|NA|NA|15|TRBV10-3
CAISESVSRSEKLFF
TGTGCCATCAGTGAGTCGGTTAGCCGGAGCGAAAAACTGTTTTTT
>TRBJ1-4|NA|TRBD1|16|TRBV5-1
CASSLSQGGTNEKLFF
TGCGCCAGCAGCTTGTCCCAGGGGGGAACTAATGAAAAACTGTTTTTT
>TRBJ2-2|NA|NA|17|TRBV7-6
CASSPLVASGNTGELFF
TGTGCCAGCAGCCCCCTAGTGGCGAGCGGGAACACCGGGGAGCTGTTTTTT
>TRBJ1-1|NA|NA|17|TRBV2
CASSEALSRVGNTEAFF
TGTGCCAGCAGTGAAGCCCTGAGTCGGGTGGGGAACACTGAAGCTTTCTTT
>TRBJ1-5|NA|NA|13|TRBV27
CASSPRPSQPQHF
TGTGCCAGCAGTCCCCGCCCTAGTCAGCCCCAGCATTTT
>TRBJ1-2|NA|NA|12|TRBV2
CASGPGIRGYTF
TGTGCCAGCGGACCGGGGATAAGAGGCTACACCTTC
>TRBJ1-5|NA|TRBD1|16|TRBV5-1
CASSPGTADSNQPQHF
TGCGCCAGCAGCCCCGGGACAGCAGATAGCAATCAGCCCCAGCATTTT
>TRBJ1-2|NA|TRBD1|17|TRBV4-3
CASSQDSGTGGDYGYTF
TGCGCCAGCAGCCAAGATTCGGGGACAGGGGGCGACTATGGCTACACCTTC
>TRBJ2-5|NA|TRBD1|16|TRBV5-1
CASSDGTGGPQETQYF
TGCGCCAGCAGCGACGGGACAGGGGGCCCCCAAGAGACCCAGTACTTC
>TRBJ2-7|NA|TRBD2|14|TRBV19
CASSVGLAFGEQYF
TGTGCCAGTAGTGTTGGACTAGCGTTTGGCGAGCAGTACTTC